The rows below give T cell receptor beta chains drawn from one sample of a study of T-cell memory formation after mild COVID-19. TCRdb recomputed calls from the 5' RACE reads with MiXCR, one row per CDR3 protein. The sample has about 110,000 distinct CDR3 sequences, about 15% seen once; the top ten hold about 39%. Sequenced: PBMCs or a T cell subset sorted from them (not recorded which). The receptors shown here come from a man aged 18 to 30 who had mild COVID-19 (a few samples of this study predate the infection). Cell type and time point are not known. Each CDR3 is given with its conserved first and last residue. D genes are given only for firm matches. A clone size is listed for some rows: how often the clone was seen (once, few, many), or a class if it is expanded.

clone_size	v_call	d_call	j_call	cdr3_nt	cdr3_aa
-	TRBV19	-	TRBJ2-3	TGTGCCAGTACGTGGAGCGGGGGGACAGGAGATACGCAGTATTTT	CASTWSGGTGDTQYF
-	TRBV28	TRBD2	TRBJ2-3	TGTGCCAGCAGTTCCAGCGGGGGAAGCACAGATACGCAGTATTTT	CASSSSGGSTDTQYF
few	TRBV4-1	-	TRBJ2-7	TGCGCCAGCAGCCAAGTGGACGGGGTGGATTCCTACGAGCAGTACTTC	CASSQVDGVDSYEQYF
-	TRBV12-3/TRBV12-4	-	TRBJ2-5	TGTGCCAGCAGTTTACCGCCGGGCGCTGAAGAGACCCAGTACTTC	CASSLPPGAEETQYF
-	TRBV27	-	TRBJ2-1	TGTGCCAGCAGTGACTGGAACAGGGAAAGGGGGTACTACAATGAGCAGTTCTTC	CASSDWNRERGYYNEQFF
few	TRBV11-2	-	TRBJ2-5	TGTGCCAGCAGTCTCGTGTCTAGCGCACGGGAGACCCAGTACTTC	CASSLVSSARETQYF
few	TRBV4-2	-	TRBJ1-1	TGTGCCAGCAGCCAAGAAACAGGGATGTACACTGAAGCTTTCTTT	CASSQETGMYTEAFF
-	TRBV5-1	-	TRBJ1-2	TGCGCCAGCAGCTTGCTCCGGGGACATCAACTTGGCTACACCTTC	CASSLLRGHQLGYTF
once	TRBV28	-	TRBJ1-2	TGTGCCAGCAGTTTTCCGATCTATGGCTACACCTTC	CASSFPIYGYTF
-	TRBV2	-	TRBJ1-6	TGTGCCAGCAGTGGCCCAATGGCAGCCTATAATTCACCCCTCCACTTT	CASSGPMAAYNSPLHF
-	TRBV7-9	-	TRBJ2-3	TGTGCCAGCAGGTTACGGGGACGGGGAACAGATACGCAGTATTTT	CASRLRGRGTDTQYF
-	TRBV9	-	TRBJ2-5	TGTGCCAGCACCCAAGGAGGCAGCAACCAAGAGACCCAGTACTTC	CASTQGGSNQETQYF
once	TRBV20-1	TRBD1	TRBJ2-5	TGCAGTGCTAGAGATCGAGCGGGACAGGGAGGCCAAGAGACCCAGTACTTC	CSARDRAGQGGQETQYF
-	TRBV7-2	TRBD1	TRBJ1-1	TGTGCCAGCAGCTTAGACGGACCGACAGGGGCCACTGAAGCTTTCTTT	CASSLDGPTGATEAFF